The sample holds a few counts of the clone carrying this T cell receptor beta chain. Its target is unknown. All of the isolated RNA was reverse transcribed, so expressed TCRB transcripts were sequenced. Profiled with immunoSEQ multiplex PCR; TCRdb holds only in-frame clones, not every one. The data hold some 330,000 clones, with 10% to 15% observed a single time. The CDR3 has 14 residues. Germline V gene data show CDR1 as LNHDA and CDR2 as SQIVND (reference sequence). The junction had 4 bases not matched to a gene; V was cut back by 3 bases and J by 4 bases. The source of the sample is a study of beta chain features in type 1 diabetes. Overall study findings and caveats: Naive, central memory and Treg TCRB repertoires appeared more alike in patients than in healthy donors. Moderately but significantly shorter TCRB CDR3s were found in Type 1 diabetes patients in all four CD4+ subsets.

The specimen was naive CD4+ T cells from blood. The chain combines TRBV19 with TRBJ1-1; 8 nucleotides line up with TRBD1. This sequence was found in a woman aged 18-35 years with type 1 diabetes. The CDR3 loop is CASSMGRGPTEAFF. In DNA, the CDR3 is TGTGCCAGTAGTATGGGCAGGGGGCCCACTGAAGCTTTCTTT.